Listed below are T cell receptor beta chains from one sample, sequenced in a study of PD-L1 blockade in urothelial cancer. The repertoire was sequenced with immunoSEQ multiplex PCR; TCRdb's copy has only in-frame clones and lacks some. The repertoire consists of about 70,000 clones, with approximately 87% occurring once and the leading ten covering under 6%. Sequencing used PBMCs, obtained around atezolizumab (anti-PD-L1) treatment. Source of these receptors: a man aged 70 or older with urothelial cancer. The CDR3 runs from the conserved cysteine through the conserved F or W. A D gene is named only where the DNA matches it firmly. Size values are once, few and many counts, or a class for expanded clones, and some rows have none.

clone_size: once
d_call: -
j_call: TRBJ1-1
v_call: TRBV6-1
cdr3_aa: CASSEAEGEAFF
cdr3_nt: TGTGCCAGCAGTGAAGCAGAGGGTGAAGCTTTCTTT

clone_size: -
d_call: TRBD1
j_call: TRBJ2-4
v_call: TRBV4-1
cdr3_aa: CASSQDRTGGLAKNIQYF
cdr3_nt: TGCGCCAGCAGCCAAGATCGGACAGGGGGCCTGGCCAAAAACATTCAGTACTTC

clone_size: -
d_call: TRBD1
j_call: TRBJ2-7
v_call: TRBV5-1
cdr3_aa: CASSLAMGQGNEQYF
cdr3_nt: TGCGCCAGCAGCTTGGCCATGGGACAGGGGAACGAGCAGTACTTC

clone_size: -
d_call: -
j_call: TRBJ1-2
v_call: TRBV9
cdr3_aa: CASSHRDNPRGYTF
cdr3_nt: TGTGCCAGCAGCCACCGGGACAACCCGCGGGGCTACACCTTC

clone_size: -
d_call: TRBD2
j_call: TRBJ2-1
v_call: TRBV11-2
cdr3_aa: CASSSRTSGRSYNEQFF
cdr3_nt: TGTGCCAGCAGCTCTCGGACTAGCGGGAGATCCTACAATGAGCAGTTCTTC

clone_size: -
d_call: -
j_call: TRBJ2-3
v_call: TRBV28
cdr3_aa: CASKNPGGADTQYF
cdr3_nt: TGTGCCAGCAAGAACCCAGGCGGGGCAGATACGCAGTATTTT

clone_size: -
d_call: -
j_call: TRBJ2-7
v_call: TRBV7-8
cdr3_aa: CASGGKVYEQYF
cdr3_nt: TGTGCCAGCGGGGGCAAAGTCTACGAGCAGTACTTC

clone_size: -
d_call: -
j_call: TRBJ2-2
v_call: TRBV7-9
cdr3_aa: CASRSSGYTGELFF
cdr3_nt: TGTGCCAGCCGTAGCAGCGGCTACACCGGGGAGCTGTTTTTT

clone_size: -
d_call: -
j_call: TRBJ2-5
v_call: TRBV25-1
cdr3_aa: CASSRGARETQYF
cdr3_nt: TGTGCCAGCAGTCGGGGGGCGAGAGAGACCCAGTACTTC

clone_size: -
d_call: -
j_call: TRBJ1-5
v_call: TRBV6-1
cdr3_aa: CASSRYSNQPQHF
cdr3_nt: TGTGCCAGCAGTCGTTATAGCAATCAGCCCCAGCATTTT

clone_size: once
d_call: -
j_call: TRBJ2-7
v_call: TRBV5-1
cdr3_aa: CASSSLWITDSLSYEQYF
cdr3_nt: TGCGCCAGCAGCTCGCTTTGGATTACGGACTCACTTTCCTACGAGCAGTACTTC

clone_size: once
d_call: -
j_call: TRBJ1-4
v_call: TRBV7-9
cdr3_aa: CASSLELSWGRPTNEKLFF
cdr3_nt: TGTGCCAGCAGCTTAGAGCTTTCATGGGGGCGCCCAACTAATGAAAAACTGTTTTTT

clone_size: -
d_call: -
j_call: TRBJ2-7
v_call: TRBV19
cdr3_aa: CASSTYPRQNNYEQYF
cdr3_nt: TGTGCCAGTAGTACGTACCCACGACAGAACAACTACGAGCAGTACTTC

clone_size: -
d_call: -
j_call: TRBJ2-2
v_call: TRBV6-1
cdr3_aa: CASNRVSGELFF
cdr3_nt: TGTGCCAGCAACAGGGTTTCCGGGGAGCTGTTTTTT

clone_size: -
d_call: -
j_call: TRBJ2-2
v_call: TRBV19
cdr3_aa: CASQTDTNTGELFF
cdr3_nt: TGTGCCAGCCAGACGGACACGAACACCGGGGAGCTGTTTTTT

clone_size: -
d_call: -
j_call: TRBJ2-3
v_call: TRBV5-1
cdr3_aa: CASSPMGGFSTDTQYF
cdr3_nt: TGCGCCAGCAGCCCCATGGGGGGATTTAGCACAGATACGCAGTATTTT

clone_size: -
d_call: TRBD1
j_call: TRBJ1-5
v_call: TRBV11-2
cdr3_aa: CASSPDRDVGQPQHF
cdr3_nt: TGTGCCAGCAGCCCGGACAGGGATGTGGGTCAGCCCCAGCATTTT

clone_size: -
d_call: TRBD2
j_call: TRBJ2-2
v_call: TRBV7-9
cdr3_aa: CASSLARLAVNTGELFF
cdr3_nt: TGTGCCAGCAGCTTAGCGCGACTAGCGGTGAACACCGGGGAGCTGTTTTTT

clone_size: -
d_call: TRBD2
j_call: TRBJ2-1
v_call: TRBV7-2
cdr3_aa: CASSPGVAGGNEQFF
cdr3_nt: TGTGCCAGCAGCCCCGGGGTAGCGGGAGGTAATGAGCAGTTCTTC

clone_size: few
d_call: TRBD1
j_call: TRBJ1-2
v_call: TRBV6-5
cdr3_aa: CASSLSRTGLYGYTF
cdr3_nt: TGTGCCAGCAGTCTGTCTAGGACAGGCCTCTATGGCTACACCTTC

clone_size: -
d_call: -
j_call: TRBJ1-5
v_call: TRBV28
cdr3_aa: CASSPERAGSGNQPQHF
cdr3_nt: TGTGCCAGCAGCCCAGAGAGGGCGGGAAGCGGCAATCAGCCCCAGCATTTT

clone_size: -
d_call: TRBD1
j_call: TRBJ1-4
v_call: TRBV7-6
cdr3_aa: CASSVGTGVNEKLFF
cdr3_nt: TGTGCCAGCAGCGTAGGGACAGGGGTTAATGAAAAACTGTTTTTT

clone_size: -
d_call: -
j_call: TRBJ2-1
v_call: TRBV9
cdr3_aa: CASGGPGTGINEQFF
cdr3_nt: TGTGCCAGCGGGGGCCCCGGGACGGGTATCAATGAGCAGTTCTTC

clone_size: -
d_call: TRBD2
j_call: TRBJ2-7
v_call: TRBV9
cdr3_aa: CASSENNGLAGRYEQYF
cdr3_nt: TGTGCCAGCAGCGAGAATAATGGACTAGCGGGCCGGTACGAGCAGTACTTC

clone_size: -
d_call: -
j_call: TRBJ2-3
v_call: TRBV25-1
cdr3_aa: CASSEFDLADTQYF
cdr3_nt: TGTGCCAGCAGTGAATTTGACTTAGCGGATACGCAGTATTTT

clone_size: -
d_call: -
j_call: TRBJ1-1
v_call: TRBV7-9
cdr3_aa: CASRLDISEAFF
cdr3_nt: TGTGCCAGCAGATTAGACATCTCTGAAGCTTTCTTT

clone_size: -
d_call: -
j_call: TRBJ2-2
v_call: TRBV5-1
cdr3_aa: CASSLDGVGELFF
cdr3_nt: TGCGCCAGCAGCTTGGACGGAGTGGGGGAGCTGTTTTTT

clone_size: few
d_call: -
j_call: TRBJ1-1
v_call: TRBV5-6
cdr3_aa: CASSLYQGGAFF
cdr3_nt: TGTGCCAGCAGCTTGTACCAGGGTGGTGCTTTCTTT

clone_size: few
d_call: TRBD2
j_call: TRBJ2-7
v_call: TRBV27
cdr3_aa: CASSPLLSGASYEQYF
cdr3_nt: TGTGCCAGCAGTCCCCTTCTTAGCGGGGCGTCCTACGAGCAGTACTTC

clone_size: -
d_call: TRBD1
j_call: TRBJ2-7
v_call: TRBV7-9
cdr3_aa: CASSSAMGRGPSEQYF
cdr3_nt: TGTGCCAGCAGCTCAGCCATGGGCAGGGGGCCCAGCGAGCAGTACTTC

clone_size: -
d_call: -
j_call: TRBJ2-5
v_call: TRBV29-1
cdr3_aa: CSVFPKEVAKTQYF
cdr3_nt: TGCAGCGTTTTCCCCAAAGAGGTGGCGAAGACCCAGTACTTC

clone_size: -
d_call: TRBD1
j_call: TRBJ2-3
v_call: TRBV5-6
cdr3_aa: CASSLQGATDTQYF
cdr3_nt: TGTGCCAGCAGCTTGCAGGGGGCAACAGATACGCAGTATTTT

clone_size: once
d_call: TRBD2
j_call: TRBJ2-2
v_call: TRBV4-1
cdr3_aa: CASSQEASGITGELFF
cdr3_nt: TGCGCCAGCAGCCAAGAAGCTAGCGGGATAACCGGGGAGCTGTTTTTT

clone_size: -
d_call: -
j_call: TRBJ2-1
v_call: TRBV19
cdr3_aa: CASSARLNEQFF
cdr3_nt: TGTGCCAGTAGTGCCAGATTGAATGAGCAGTTCTTC

clone_size: -
d_call: -
j_call: TRBJ1-1
v_call: TRBV28
cdr3_aa: CASSSGPVPNEAFF
cdr3_nt: TGTGCCAGCAGTAGTGGGCCGGTCCCCAATGAAGCTTTCTTT

clone_size: few
d_call: -
j_call: TRBJ2-7
v_call: TRBV19
cdr3_aa: CASSRLAGQQYF
cdr3_nt: TGTGCCAGTAGTCGGCTCGCTGGGCAGCAGTACTTC

clone_size: -
d_call: TRBD1
j_call: TRBJ2-1
v_call: TRBV5-5
cdr3_aa: CASSFGQGAYNEQFF
cdr3_nt: TGTGCCAGCAGCTTCGGACAGGGGGCCTACAATGAGCAGTTCTTC

clone_size: -
d_call: -
j_call: TRBJ2-7
v_call: TRBV20-1
cdr3_aa: CSARQGDEQYF
cdr3_nt: TGCAGTGCTAGACAGGGCGACGAGCAGTACTTC

clone_size: -
d_call: -
j_call: TRBJ2-7
v_call: TRBV30
cdr3_aa: CAWSVGQGLGYEQYF
cdr3_nt: TGTGCCTGGAGTGTTGGGCAGGGTCTAGGTTACGAGCAGTACTTC

clone_size: few
d_call: -
j_call: TRBJ2-3
v_call: TRBV30
cdr3_aa: CASPRGGTDTQYF
cdr3_nt: TGTGCCTCCCCCCGTGGCGGGACAGATACGCAGTATTTT

clone_size: -
d_call: TRBD2
j_call: TRBJ2-7
v_call: TRBV19
cdr3_aa: CASSRTSGSSYEQYF
cdr3_nt: TGTGCCAGTAGTAGGACTAGCGGGAGCTCCTACGAGCAGTACTTC

clone_size: -
d_call: TRBD2
j_call: TRBJ2-5
v_call: TRBV4-1
cdr3_aa: CASSQGLAAQETQYF
cdr3_nt: TGCGCCAGCAGCCAGGGACTAGCGGCTCAAGAGACCCAGTACTTC

clone_size: -
d_call: TRBD1
j_call: TRBJ1-1
v_call: TRBV11-2
cdr3_aa: CASSLTQGATEAFF
cdr3_nt: TGTGCCAGCAGCTTAACACAGGGGGCGACTGAAGCTTTCTTT

clone_size: -
d_call: TRBD1
j_call: TRBJ1-1
v_call: TRBV5-1
cdr3_aa: CASTSGQGREKYTEAFF
cdr3_nt: TGCGCCAGCACCTCAGGACAGGGCAGAGAGAAGTACACTGAAGCTTTCTTT

clone_size: -
d_call: -
j_call: TRBJ2-7
v_call: TRBV18
cdr3_aa: CASSGGRQERANEQYF
cdr3_nt: TGTGCCAGCTCAGGAGGGCGTCAGGAACGCGCGAACGAGCAGTACTTC

clone_size: -
d_call: -
j_call: TRBJ2-4
v_call: TRBV29-1
cdr3_aa: CSVEDGLIAKNIQYF
cdr3_nt: TGCAGCGTTGAAGACGGGTTGATAGCCAAAAACATTCAGTACTTC

clone_size: once
d_call: -
j_call: TRBJ1-2
v_call: TRBV7-3
cdr3_aa: CASSWAEHLTNYGYTF
cdr3_nt: TGTGCCAGCAGCTGGGCAGAGCACCTAACTAACTATGGCTACACCTTC

clone_size: -
d_call: -
j_call: TRBJ2-5
v_call: TRBV29-1
cdr3_aa: CSVERDREAEETQYF
cdr3_nt: TGCAGCGTTGAACGAGACAGGGAGGCAGAAGAGACCCAGTACTTC

clone_size: -
d_call: TRBD1
j_call: TRBJ1-5
v_call: TRBV27
cdr3_aa: CASAPAPGTGGPHSNQPQHF
cdr3_nt: TGTGCCAGCGCCCCCGCCCCCGGGACAGGGGGCCCTCATAGCAATCAGCCCCAGCATTTT

clone_size: -
d_call: -
j_call: TRBJ2-7
v_call: TRBV28
cdr3_aa: CASSYTDYEQYF
cdr3_nt: TGTGCCAGCAGCTATACAGACTACGAGCAGTACTTC

clone_size: -
d_call: TRBD1
j_call: TRBJ1-5
v_call: TRBV7-9
cdr3_aa: CASSLTGARQPQHF
cdr3_nt: TGTGCCAGCAGTTTGACAGGGGCCCGGCAGCCCCAGCATTTT

clone_size: once
d_call: TRBD1
j_call: TRBJ1-4
v_call: TRBV29-1
cdr3_aa: CSVGGTGLLFF
cdr3_nt: TGCAGCGTGGGAGGGACAGGTCTACTGTTTTTT

clone_size: -
d_call: -
j_call: TRBJ1-1
v_call: TRBV29-1
cdr3_aa: CSARFGGAHSGSAFF
cdr3_nt: TGCAGCGCCCGTTTTGGGGGGGCGCATAGTGGGTCAGCTTTCTTT

clone_size: -
d_call: -
j_call: TRBJ2-2
v_call: TRBV15
cdr3_aa: CATSMGHNTGELFF
cdr3_nt: TGTGCCACCAGTATGGGACACAACACCGGGGAGCTGTTTTTT

clone_size: -
d_call: -
j_call: TRBJ2-2
v_call: TRBV30
cdr3_aa: CAWSAANTGELFF
cdr3_nt: TGTGCCTGGAGTGCGGCGAACACCGGGGAGCTGTTTTTT

clone_size: -
d_call: TRBD1
j_call: TRBJ1-4
v_call: TRBV19
cdr3_aa: CASKVTGANEKLFF
cdr3_nt: TGTGCCAGTAAGGTGACAGGGGCTAATGAAAAACTGTTTTTT

clone_size: -
d_call: -
j_call: TRBJ1-5
v_call: TRBV19
cdr3_aa: CASSIGGIYSNQPQHF
cdr3_nt: TGTGCCAGTAGTATAGGAGGGATATATAGCAATCAGCCCCAGCATTTT